This T cell receptor beta chain comes out of a study of T cell responses to AZD1222 COVID-19 vaccine. CDR3 size: 13 residues. The germline V gene has CDR1 ENHRY and CDR2 SYGVKD. Trimming shortened V by 6 bases and J by 2 bases, and 10 bases separated the two germline ends. TCRdb keeps only in-frame clones here, not all; method: immunoSEQ multiplex PCR. The sample has approximately 50,000 clones; about three quarters are singletons. The sequencing here drew on peripheral blood, taken on day 0 of AZD1222 vaccination. The sequence was collected from an adult in good health. The chain is built from TRBV10-3 and TRBJ2-5, with D perhaps matching TRBD1 or TRBD2 (5 bases each). As DNA, the CDR3 is TGTGCCATCAGGGGAGACAGTCAAGAGACCCAGTACTTC. It is translated as CAIRGDSQETQYF.